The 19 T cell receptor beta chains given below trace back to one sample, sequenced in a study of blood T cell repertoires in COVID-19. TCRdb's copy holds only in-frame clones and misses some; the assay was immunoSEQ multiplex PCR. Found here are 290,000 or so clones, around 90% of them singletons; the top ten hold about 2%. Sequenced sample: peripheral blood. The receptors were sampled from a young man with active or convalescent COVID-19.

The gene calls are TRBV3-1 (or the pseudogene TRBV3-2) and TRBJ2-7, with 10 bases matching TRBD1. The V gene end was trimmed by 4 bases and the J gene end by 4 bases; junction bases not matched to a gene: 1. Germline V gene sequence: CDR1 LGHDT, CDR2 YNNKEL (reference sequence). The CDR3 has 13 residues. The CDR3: CASSLGQGYEQYF. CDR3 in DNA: TGTGCCAGCAGCCTGGGACAGGGGTACGAGCAGTACTTC.

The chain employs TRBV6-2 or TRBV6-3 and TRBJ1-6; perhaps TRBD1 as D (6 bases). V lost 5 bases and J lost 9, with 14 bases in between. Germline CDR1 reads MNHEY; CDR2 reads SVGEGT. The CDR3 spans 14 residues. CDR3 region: CASSAAEGVSPLHF. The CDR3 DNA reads TGTGCCAGCAGTGCCGCTGAGGGGGTTTCACCCCTCCACTTT.

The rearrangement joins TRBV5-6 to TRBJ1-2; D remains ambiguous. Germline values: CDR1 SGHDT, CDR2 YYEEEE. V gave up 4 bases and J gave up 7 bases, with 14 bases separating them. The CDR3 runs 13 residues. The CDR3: CASSTGGPGGYTF. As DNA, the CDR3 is TGTGCCAGCAGCACGGGAGGGCCGGGTGGCTACACCTTC.

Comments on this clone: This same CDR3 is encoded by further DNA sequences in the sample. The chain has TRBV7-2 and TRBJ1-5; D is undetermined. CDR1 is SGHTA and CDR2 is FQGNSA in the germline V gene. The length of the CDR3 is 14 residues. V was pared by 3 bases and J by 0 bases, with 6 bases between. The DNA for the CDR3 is TGTGCCAGCAGCTTGGGCCCTAGCAATCAGCCCCAGCATTTT. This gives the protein CASSLGPSNQPQHF.

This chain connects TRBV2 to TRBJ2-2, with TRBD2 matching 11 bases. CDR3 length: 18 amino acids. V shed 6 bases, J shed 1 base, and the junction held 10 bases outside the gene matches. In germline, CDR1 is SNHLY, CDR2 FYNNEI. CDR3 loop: CASRAWLAGGRNTGELFF. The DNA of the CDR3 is TGTGCCAGCAGGGCCTGGCTAGCGGGGGGACGGAACACCGGGGAGCTGTTTTTT. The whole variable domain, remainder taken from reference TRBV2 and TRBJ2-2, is EPEVTQTPSHQVTQMGQEVILRCVPISNHLYFYWYRQILGQKVEFLVSFYNNEISEKSEIFDDQFSVERPDGSNFTLKIRSTKLEDSAMYFCASRAWLAGGRNTGELFFGEGSRLTVL.

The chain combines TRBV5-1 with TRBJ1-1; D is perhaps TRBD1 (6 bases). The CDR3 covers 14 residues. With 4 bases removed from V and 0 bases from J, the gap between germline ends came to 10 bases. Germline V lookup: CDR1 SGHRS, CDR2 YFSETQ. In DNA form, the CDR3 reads TGCGCCAGCAGCCTGGACAGCATGAACACTGAAGCTTTCTTT. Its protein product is CASSLDSMNTEAFF. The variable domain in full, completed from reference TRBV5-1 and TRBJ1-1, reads KAGVTQTPRYLIKTRGQQVTLSCSPISGHRSVSWYQQTPGQGLQFLFEYFSETQRNKGNFPGRFSGRQFSNSRSEMNVSTLELGDSALYLCASSLDSMNTEAFFGQGTRLTVV.

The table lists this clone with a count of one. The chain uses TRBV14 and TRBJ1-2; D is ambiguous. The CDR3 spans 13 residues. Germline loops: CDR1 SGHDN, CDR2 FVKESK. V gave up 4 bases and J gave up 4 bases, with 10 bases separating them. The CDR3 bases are TGTGCCAGCAGCCCGATAGACACCTATGGCTACACCTTC. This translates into CASSPIDTYGYTF.

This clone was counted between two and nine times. The CDR3 sequence: CASSPDTGGINEQFF. CDR3 nucleotides: TGTGCCAGCAGTCCGGATACGGGAGGGATCAATGAGCAGTTCTTC. The chain joins TRBV6-4 to TRBJ2-1, with TRBD2 matching 8 bases. V shed 5 bases and J 6 bases; nucleotides not matched to a gene: 9. The CDR3 spans 15 residues. In germline, CDR1 is MRHNA, CDR2 SNTAGT.

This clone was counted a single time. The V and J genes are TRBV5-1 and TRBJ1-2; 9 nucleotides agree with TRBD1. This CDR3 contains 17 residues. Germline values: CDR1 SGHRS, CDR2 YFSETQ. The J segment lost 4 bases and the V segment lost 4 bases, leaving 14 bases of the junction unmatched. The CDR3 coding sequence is TGCGCCAGCAGCCTCGGACAGGGGCCATCTATGAGCTATGGCTACACCTTC. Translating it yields CASSLGQGPSMSYGYTF.

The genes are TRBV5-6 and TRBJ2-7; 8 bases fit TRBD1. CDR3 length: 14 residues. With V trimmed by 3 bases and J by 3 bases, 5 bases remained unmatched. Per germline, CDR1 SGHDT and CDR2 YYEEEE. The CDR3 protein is CASSSGQDNYEQYF. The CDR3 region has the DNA TGTGCCAGCAGCTCGGGACAGGACAACTACGAGCAGTACTTC.

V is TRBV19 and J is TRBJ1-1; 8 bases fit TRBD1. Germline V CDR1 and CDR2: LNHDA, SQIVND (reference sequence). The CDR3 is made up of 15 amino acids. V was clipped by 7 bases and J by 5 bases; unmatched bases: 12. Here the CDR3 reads CASTGGATRVTEAFF. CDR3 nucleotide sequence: TGTGCCAGTACAGGGGGCGCGACACGAGTTACTGAAGCTTTCTTT.

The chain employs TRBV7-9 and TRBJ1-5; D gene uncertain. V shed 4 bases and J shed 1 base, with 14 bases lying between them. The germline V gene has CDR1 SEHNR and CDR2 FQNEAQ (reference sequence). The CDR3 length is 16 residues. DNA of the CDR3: TGTGCCAGCAGCTCCTTTATCGGGAACAGCAATCAGCCCCAGCATTTT. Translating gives CASSSFIGNSNQPQHF.

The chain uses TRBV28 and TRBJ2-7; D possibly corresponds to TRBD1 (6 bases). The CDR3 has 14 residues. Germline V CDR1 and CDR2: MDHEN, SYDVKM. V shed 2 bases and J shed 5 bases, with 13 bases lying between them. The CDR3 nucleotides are TGTGCCAGCAGTTTAATCCCGGGACAACACGAGCAGTACTTC. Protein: CASSLIPGQHEQYF.

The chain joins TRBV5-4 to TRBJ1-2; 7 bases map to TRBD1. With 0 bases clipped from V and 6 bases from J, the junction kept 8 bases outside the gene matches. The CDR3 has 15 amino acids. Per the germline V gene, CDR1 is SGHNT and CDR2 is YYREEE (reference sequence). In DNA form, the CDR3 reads TGTGCCAGCAGCTTGGCCAACAGGGGAAGCCATGGCTACACCTTC. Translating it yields CASSLANRGSHGYTF.

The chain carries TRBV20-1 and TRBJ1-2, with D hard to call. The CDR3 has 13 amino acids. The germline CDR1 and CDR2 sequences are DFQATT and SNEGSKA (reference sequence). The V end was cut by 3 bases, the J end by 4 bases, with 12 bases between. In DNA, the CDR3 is TGCAGTGCTAGTCAGGTACAGCTCTATGGCTACACCTTC. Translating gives CSASQVQLYGYTF.

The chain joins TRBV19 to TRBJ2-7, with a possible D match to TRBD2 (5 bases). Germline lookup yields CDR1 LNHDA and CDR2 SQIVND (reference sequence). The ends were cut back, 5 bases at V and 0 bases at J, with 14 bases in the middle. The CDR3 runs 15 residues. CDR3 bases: TGTGCCAGTAGTGCCGGAGGACTCTCCTCCTACGAGCAGTACTTC. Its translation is CASSAGGLSSYEQYF. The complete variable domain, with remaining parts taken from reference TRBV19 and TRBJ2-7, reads DGGITQSPKYLFRKEGQNVTLSCEQNLNHDAMYWYRQDPGQGLRLIYYSQIVNDFQKGDIAEGYSVSREKKESFPLTVTSAQKNPTAFYLCASSAGGLSSYEQYFGPGTRLTVT.

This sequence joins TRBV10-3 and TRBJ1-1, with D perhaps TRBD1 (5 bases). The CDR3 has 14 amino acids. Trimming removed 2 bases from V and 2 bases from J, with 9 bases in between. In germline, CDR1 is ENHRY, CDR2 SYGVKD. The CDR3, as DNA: TGTGCCATCAGTGAGCGCCAGGGAAACACTGAAGCTTTCTTT. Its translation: CAISERQGNTEAFF.

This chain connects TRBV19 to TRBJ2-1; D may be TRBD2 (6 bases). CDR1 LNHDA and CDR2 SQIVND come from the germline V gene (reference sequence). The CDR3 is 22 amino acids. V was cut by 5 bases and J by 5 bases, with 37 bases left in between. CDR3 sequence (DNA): TGTGCCAGTAGTTCCGGCGGGATAAGGTACACAAACGAAAGGGGAACTAACAATGAGCAGTTCTTC. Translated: CASSSGGIRYTNERGTNNEQFF.

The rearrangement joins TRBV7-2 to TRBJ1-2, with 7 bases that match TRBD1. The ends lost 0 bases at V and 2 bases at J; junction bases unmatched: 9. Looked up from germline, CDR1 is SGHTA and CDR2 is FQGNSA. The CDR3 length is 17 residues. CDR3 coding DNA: TGTGCCAGCAGCTTAGCCCTCTACAGGGGTCTCAACTATGGCTACACCTTC. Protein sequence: CASSLALYRGLNYGYTF.